Presented here are 22 T cell receptor beta chains from one specimen sequenced in a study of blood T cell repertoires in COVID-19. Sequenced by immunoSEQ multiplex PCR; TCRdb stores in-frame clones only, minus some. This sample yields 200,000 to 300,000 clones, of which roughly 88% are seen a single time; about 2% belongs to the top ten. Material for sequencing was peripheral blood. These TCRs come from a man aged 40-49 years who had recovered from COVID-19.

Only a few counts were recorded for this clone. The genes are TRBV5-1 and TRBJ1-2; 7 bases align to TRBD1. Germline CDR1 reads SGHRS; CDR2 reads YFSETQ. J was trimmed by 1 base and V by 4 bases; bases with no gene match: 10. CDR3 length: 16 residues. CDR3 protein: CASSLRLGTVNYGYTF. The CDR3 DNA is TGCGCCAGCAGCCTTCGCCTTGGGACAGTTAACTATGGCTACACCTTC.

This clone was observed a handful of times. The J gene is TRBJ1-2, the V gene TRBV18, with D tentatively TRBD1 (5 bases). This CDR3 contains 14 residues. V shed 6 bases and J shed 8 bases, with 19 bases lying between them. Germline CDR1 reads KGHSH; CDR2 reads LQKENI. Here the CDR3 DNA reads TGTGCCAGCTCCCCTGGTGGCGGGGCTGAGGGCTACACCTTC. Translated, it gives CASSPGGGAEGYTF.

The rearrangement joins TRBV12-5 to TRBJ1-5, with 8 bases aligning to TRBD1. Unmatched junction bases numbered 8, after V lost 5 bases and J lost 5 bases. The germline gives CDR1 LGHNT, CDR2 FRNRAP. This CDR3 region has 15 residues. CDR3 nucleotide sequence: TGTGCTAGTGGTACCTCCGGGACAGGCCATCAGCCCCAGCATTTT. Protein sequence: CASGTSGTGHQPQHF.

The chain has TRBV9 and TRBJ2-1; D possibly corresponds to TRBD1 (6 bases). The germline gives CDR1 SGDLS, CDR2 YYNGEE. Trimming shortened V by 2 bases and J by 0 bases, and 9 bases separated the two germline ends. CDR3 length equals 15 residues. The CDR3 sequence is CASSVTGSSYNEQFF. The CDR3 region has the DNA TGTGCCAGCAGCGTCACAGGGAGCTCCTACAATGAGCAGTTCTTC.

This rearrangement joins TRBV18 to TRBJ1-4; D not resolved. The ends were cut back, 1 base at V and 2 bases at J, with 5 bases in the middle. This CDR3 contains 14 residues. CDR1 and CDR2 (germline): KGHSH, LQKENI. The CDR3 reads CASSPQETNEKLFF. CDR3 DNA sequence: TGTGCCAGCTCACCACAGGAGACTAATGAAAAACTGTTTTTT.

For the CDR3, the DNA is TGCGCCAGCAGCCAAGAAGAAGAATTCATACAGGGGTCCTACGAGCAGTACTTC. Translation: CASSQEEEFIQGSYEQYF. The chain carries TRBV4-1 and TRBJ2-7; TRBD1 agrees at 7 bases. The germline V gene has CDR1 MGHRA and CDR2 YSYEKL. V trimming: 0 bases; J trimming: 1 base; junction bases outside the gene matches: 12. The CDR3 totals 18 residues.

The chain uses TRBV6-4 and TRBJ2-3; 9 bases line up with TRBD1. Germline assignment: CDR1 MRHNA and CDR2 SNTAGT. V lost 6 bases, J lost 3 bases, and 7 bases stayed unmatched. CDR3 length equals 15 residues. CDR3 amino acids: CASSTTGGATDTQYF. The CDR3 DNA sequence: TGTGCCAGCAGCACCACAGGGGGCGCAACAGATACGCAGTATTTT.

This sequence joins TRBV18 and TRBJ1-2, with 7 bases fitting TRBD1. This CDR3 has 16 residues. V was pared by 0 bases and J by 7 bases, with 11 bases of the junction left unmatched. In germline, CDR1 is KGHSH, CDR2 LQKENI. CDR3 nucleotide sequence: TGTGCCAGCTCACCACCAGGGACAGACCCAAGGGGTGGCTACACCTTC. This translates into CASSPPGTDPRGGYTF. Combining the CDR3 with reference TRBV18 and TRBJ1-2 gives the whole variable domain NAGVMQNPRHLVRRRGQEARLRCSPMKGHSHVYWYRQLPEEGLKFMVYLQKENIIDESGMPKERFSAEFPKEGPSILRIQQVVRGDSAAYFCASSPPGTDPRGGYTFGSGTRLTVV.

This clone occurred a few times. The rearrangement uses TRBV2 and TRBJ1-1; D remains ambiguous. Germline CDR1 reads SNHLY; CDR2 reads FYNNEI. V was trimmed by 10 bases and J by 4 bases, leaving 13 bases between them. This CDR3 is built from 12 residues. In DNA, the CDR3 is TGTGCCACCCGAAGGGAGGGCACTGAAGCTTTCTTT. It encodes CATRREGTEAFF.

V gene TRBV5-8 combines with J gene TRBJ1-5, with TRBD1 as a possible D gene (6 bases). The CDR3 is 15 residues long. Trimming took off 2 bases at V and 5 bases at J, with 14 bases between the two ends. CDR1 is SGHTS, CDR2 YDEGEE, per germline. The CDR3 loop is CASSFRGGLYQPQHF. In DNA, the CDR3 is TGTGCCAGCAGCTTCCGCGGGGGGCTTTATCAGCCCCAGCATTTT.

The J gene is TRBJ2-7, the V gene TRBV11-3; weak D call: TRBD2 (6 bases). The CDR3 loop spans 14 amino acids. Germline-derived CDR1 and CDR2 are SGHNT and YENEEA. Trimming pared 2 bases from V and 1 base from J, leaving 9 bases between. The CDR3 DNA reads TGTGCCAGCAGCTTATATGCGGGATCCTACGAGCAGTACTTC. It translates to CASSLYAGSYEQYF.

CDR3 amino acids: CASSASGSYEQYF. CDR3 DNA sequence: TGTGCCAGCTCAGCTAGCGGGAGCTACGAGCAGTACTTC. This rearrangement joins TRBV18 to TRBJ2-7, with 10 nucleotides matching TRBD2. CDR3 length equals 13 residues. The germline V gene has CDR1 KGHSH and CDR2 LQKENI. V dropped 5 bases and J dropped 3; count of bases not matched to a gene: 1.

The chain couples TRBV18 to TRBJ2-2, with 7 bases that match TRBD1. The V gene end was trimmed by 1 base and the J gene end by 5 bases; junction bases not matched to a gene: 4. From germline, CDR1 is KGHSH and CDR2 LQKENI. CDR3 length equals 15 residues. CDR3 sequence (DNA): TGTGCCAGCTCACCACTCCAGGGGGAAACCGGGGAGCTGTTTTTT. The encoded protein is CASSPLQGETGELFF. The full variable domain, rest sourced from reference TRBV18 and TRBJ2-2, is NAGVMQNPRHLVRRRGQEARLRCSPMKGHSHVYWYRQLPEEGLKFMVYLQKENIIDESGMPKERFSAEFPKEGPSILRIQQVVRGDSAAYFCASSPLQGETGELFFGEGSRLTVL.

This chain joins TRBV5-1 and TRBJ2-3, with D uncertain. The CDR3 loop spans 12 amino acids. The germline CDR1 and CDR2 sequences are SGHRS and YFSETQ. Trimming cost V 4 bases and J 6 bases, with 9 bases left between them. CDR3 in amino acids: CASSVPADTQYF. Here the CDR3 DNA reads TGCGCCAGCAGCGTGCCTGCGGATACGCAGTATTTT.

The chain recombines TRBV19 with TRBJ1-6; the D gene is possibly TRBD1 (6 bases). V was trimmed by 3 bases and J by 8 bases, leaving 11 bases between them. The CDR3 consists of 14 residues. Germline V gene lookup returns CDR1 LNHDA and CDR2 SQIVND (reference sequence). The CDR3 region is CASSIQGPDSPLHF. The CDR3 region has the DNA TGTGCCAGTAGTATTCAGGGGCCCGATTCACCCCTCCACTTT.

The chain carries TRBV21-1 and TRBJ2-1; the table gives TRBD2 as D, unverified against the DNA. TRBV21-1 is termed a pseudogene. The CDR3 has 21 amino acids. The CDR3 region is CASSKDLAARARTVSYNEQFF. CDR3 coding DNA: TGTGCCAGCAGCAAAGATTTAGCTGCGAGAGCGAGAACCGTCTCCTACAATGAGCAGTTCTTC.

This clone showed up just once. The CDR3 DNA sequence: TGTGCCAGCCTCGCGTCCTATAATTCACCCCTCCACTTT. Translation: CASLASYNSPLHF. The V gene is TRBV28, the J gene TRBJ1-6; D uncertain. Trimming took 8 bases from V and 1 from J, leaving 6 bases between them. Germline assignment: CDR1 MDHEN and CDR2 SYDVKM. This CDR3 is built from 13 residues.

The gene calls are TRBV27 and TRBJ1-5; TRBD1 might be the D (5 bases). Germline CDR1 MNHEY, CDR2 SMNVEV (reference sequence). V gave up 2 bases and J gave up 1 base, with 6 bases separating them. The CDR3 runs to 14 residues. The CDR3 sequence is CASSLGGSNQPQHF. The DNA for the CDR3 is TGTGCCAGCAGTTTAGGGGGGAGCAATCAGCCCCAGCATTTT.

The J gene is TRBJ1-5, the V gene TRBV3-1 (or the pseudogene TRBV3-2); TRBD1 aligns across 9 bases. J lost 5 bases, V lost 5 bases, and 7 bases had no gene match. The CDR3 is made up of 15 amino acids. CDR1 and CDR2 from the germline V gene are LGHDT and YNNKEL (reference sequence). The CDR3 reads CASSGGTGNDQPQHF. Here the CDR3 DNA reads TGTGCCAGCAGCGGCGGGACAGGGAACGATCAGCCCCAGCATTTT.

V usage is TRBV18 and J usage is TRBJ2-5; tentatively, D is TRBD2 (6 bases). V shed 2 bases and J shed 4 bases, with 8 bases lying between them. Germline CDR1 is KGHSH and CDR2 is LQKENI. The CDR3 totals 13 residues. In DNA, the CDR3 is TGTGCCAGCTCACCAGCGGGGTCAGAGACCCAGTACTTC. Its translation: CASSPAGSETQYF.

This clone was seen a single time. V usage is TRBV6-5 and J usage is TRBJ2-7, with a weak D call TRBD1 (6 bases). The V end lost 1 base, the J end lost 6 bases, and 10 bases lay between the germline ends. In germline, CDR1 is MNHEY, CDR2 SVGAGI. This CDR3 is built from 13 residues. The CDR3: CASSYYREGEQYF. CDR3 nucleotides: TGTGCCAGCAGTTACTACAGGGAAGGCGAGCAGTACTTC.

The chain links TRBV10-3 to TRBJ2-7, with D hard to call. This CDR3 contains 12 residues. The germline CDR1 and CDR2 sequences are ENHRY and SYGVKD. V lost 0 bases to trimming and J lost 6 bases, with 6 bases between them. CDR3 residues: CAISESLAEQYF. The CDR3 region has the DNA TGTGCCATCAGTGAGTCGTTGGCCGAGCAGTACTTC.